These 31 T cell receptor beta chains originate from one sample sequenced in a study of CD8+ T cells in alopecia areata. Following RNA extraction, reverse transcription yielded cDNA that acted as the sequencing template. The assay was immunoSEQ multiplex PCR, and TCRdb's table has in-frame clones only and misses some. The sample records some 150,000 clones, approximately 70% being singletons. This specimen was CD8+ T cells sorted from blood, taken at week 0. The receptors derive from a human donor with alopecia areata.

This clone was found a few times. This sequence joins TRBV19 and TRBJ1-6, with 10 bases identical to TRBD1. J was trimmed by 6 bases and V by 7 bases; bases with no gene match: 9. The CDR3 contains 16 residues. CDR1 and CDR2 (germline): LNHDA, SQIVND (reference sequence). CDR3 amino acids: CASNYRRDRGNSPLHF. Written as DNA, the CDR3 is TGTGCCAGTAATTATCGGCGGGACAGGGGTAATTCACCCCTCCACTTT.

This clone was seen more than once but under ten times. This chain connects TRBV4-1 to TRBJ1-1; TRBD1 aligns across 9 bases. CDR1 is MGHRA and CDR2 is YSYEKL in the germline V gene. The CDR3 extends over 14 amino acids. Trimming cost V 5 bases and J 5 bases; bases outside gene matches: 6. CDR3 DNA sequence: TGCGCCAGCAGCAAAGGACAGGGGAAAACTGAAGCTTTCTTT. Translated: CASSKGQGKTEAFF.

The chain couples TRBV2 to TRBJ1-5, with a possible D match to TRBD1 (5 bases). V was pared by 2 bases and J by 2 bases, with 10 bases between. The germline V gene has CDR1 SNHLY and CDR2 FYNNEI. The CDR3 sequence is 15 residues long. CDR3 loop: CASSESRAGNQPQHF. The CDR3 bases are TGTGCCAGCAGTGAATCCAGGGCTGGCAATCAGCCCCAGCATTTT.

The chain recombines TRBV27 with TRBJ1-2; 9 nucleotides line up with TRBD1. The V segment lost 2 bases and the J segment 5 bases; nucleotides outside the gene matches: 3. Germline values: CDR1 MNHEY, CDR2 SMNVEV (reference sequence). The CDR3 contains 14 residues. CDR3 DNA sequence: TGTGCCAGCAGTTTAGGGACAGGGACATATGGCTACACCTTC. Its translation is CASSLGTGTYGYTF.

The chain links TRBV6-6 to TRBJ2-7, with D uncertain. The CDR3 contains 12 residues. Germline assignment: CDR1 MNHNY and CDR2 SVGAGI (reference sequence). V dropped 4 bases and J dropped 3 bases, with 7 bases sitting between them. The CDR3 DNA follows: TGTGCCAGCAGTTCACTATACTACGAGCAGTACTTC. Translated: CASSSLYYEQYF.

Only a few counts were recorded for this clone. The CDR3 protein is CASSTGGGETQYF. CDR3 DNA sequence: TGTGCCAGCAGCACAGGGGGCGGAGAGACCCAGTACTTC. The chain combines TRBV6-5 with TRBJ2-5; 9 nucleotides line up with TRBD1. The length of the CDR3 is 13 residues. Germline CDR1 and CDR2: MNHEY and SVGAGI. With 6 bases clipped from V and 4 bases from J, the junction kept 3 bases outside the gene matches.

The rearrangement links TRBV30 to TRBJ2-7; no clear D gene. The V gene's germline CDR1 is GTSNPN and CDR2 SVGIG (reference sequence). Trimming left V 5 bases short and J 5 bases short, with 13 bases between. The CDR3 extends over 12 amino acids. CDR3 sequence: CAWLPSGNEQYF. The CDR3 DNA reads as TGTGCCTGGCTACCATCGGGCAACGAGCAGTACTTC.

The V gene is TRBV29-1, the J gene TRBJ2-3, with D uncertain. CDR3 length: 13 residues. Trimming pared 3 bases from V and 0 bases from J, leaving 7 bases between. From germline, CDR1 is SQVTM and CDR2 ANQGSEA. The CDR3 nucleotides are TGCAGCGTTGACCGCGACAGCACAGATACGCAGTATTTT. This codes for CSVDRDSTDTQYF.

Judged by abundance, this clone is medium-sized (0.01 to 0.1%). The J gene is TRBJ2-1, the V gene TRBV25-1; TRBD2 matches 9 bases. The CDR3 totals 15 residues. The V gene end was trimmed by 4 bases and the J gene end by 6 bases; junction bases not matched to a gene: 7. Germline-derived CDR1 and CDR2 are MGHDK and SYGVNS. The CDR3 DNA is TGTGCCAGCAGTGGCGGGGGGGCCGGGTCCAATGAGCAGTTCTTC. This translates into CASSGGGAGSNEQFF.

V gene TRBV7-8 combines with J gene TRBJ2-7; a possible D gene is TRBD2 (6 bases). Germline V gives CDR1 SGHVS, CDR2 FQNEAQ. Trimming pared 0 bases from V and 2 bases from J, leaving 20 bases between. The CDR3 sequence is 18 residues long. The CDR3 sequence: CASSLAGGKNNPTYEQYF. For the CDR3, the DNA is TGTGCCAGCAGCTTAGCGGGGGGTAAAAACAACCCCACCTACGAGCAGTACTTC. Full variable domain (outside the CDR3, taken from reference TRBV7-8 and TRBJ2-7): GAGVSQSPRYKVAKRGQDVALRCDPISGHVSLFWYQQALGQGPEFLTYFQNEAQLDKSGLPSDRFFAERPEGSVSTLKIQRTQQEDSAVYLCASSLAGGKNNPTYEQYFGPGTRLTVT.

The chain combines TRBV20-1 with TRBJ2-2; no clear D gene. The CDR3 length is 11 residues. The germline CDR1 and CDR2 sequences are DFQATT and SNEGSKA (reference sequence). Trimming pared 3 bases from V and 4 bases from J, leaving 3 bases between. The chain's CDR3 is CSASLTGELFF. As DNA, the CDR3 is TGCAGTGCTAGCCTCACCGGGGAGCTGTTTTTT.

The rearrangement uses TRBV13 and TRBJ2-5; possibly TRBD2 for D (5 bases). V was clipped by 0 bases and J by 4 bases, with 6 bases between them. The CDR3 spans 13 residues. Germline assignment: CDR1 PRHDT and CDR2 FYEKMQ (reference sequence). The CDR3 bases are TGTGCCAGCAGCTTAGGCGGGATAGAGACCCAGTACTTC. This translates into CASSLGGIETQYF.

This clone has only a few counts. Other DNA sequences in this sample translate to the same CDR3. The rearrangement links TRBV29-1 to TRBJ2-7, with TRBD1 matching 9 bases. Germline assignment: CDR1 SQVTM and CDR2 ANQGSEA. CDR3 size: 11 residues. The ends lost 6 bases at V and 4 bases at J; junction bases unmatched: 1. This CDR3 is CSVGTGYEQYF. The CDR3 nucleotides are TGCAGCGTAGGGACAGGGTACGAGCAGTACTTC.

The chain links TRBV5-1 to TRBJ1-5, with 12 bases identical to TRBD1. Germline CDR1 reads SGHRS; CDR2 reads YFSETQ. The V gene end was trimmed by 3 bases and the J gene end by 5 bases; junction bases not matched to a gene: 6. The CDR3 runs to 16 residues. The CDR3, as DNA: TGCGCCAGCAGCTGTCCCGGGACAGGGGGCCATCAGCCCCAGCATTTT. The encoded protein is CASSCPGTGGHQPQHF.

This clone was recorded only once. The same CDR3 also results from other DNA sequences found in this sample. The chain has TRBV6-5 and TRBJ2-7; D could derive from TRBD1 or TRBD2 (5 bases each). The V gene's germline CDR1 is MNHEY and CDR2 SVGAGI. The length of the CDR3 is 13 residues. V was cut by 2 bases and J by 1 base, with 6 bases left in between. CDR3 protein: CASSYGGSYEQYF. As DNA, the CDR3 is TGTGCCAGCAGTTACGGGGGTTCCTACGAGCAGTACTTC.

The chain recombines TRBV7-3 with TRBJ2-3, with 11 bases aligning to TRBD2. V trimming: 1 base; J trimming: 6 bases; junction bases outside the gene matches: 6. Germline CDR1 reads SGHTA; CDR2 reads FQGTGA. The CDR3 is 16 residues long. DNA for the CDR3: TGTGCCAGCAGCTTAATGTCTAGCGGGGGGCCCGATACGCAGTATTTT. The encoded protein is CASSLMSSGGPDTQYF.

For the CDR3, the DNA is TGCAGCGCTACCCGGGACGGAGCTTTCTTT. This codes for CSATRDGAFF. This sequence joins TRBV29-1 and TRBJ1-1; perhaps TRBD1 as D (5 bases). Germline V gives CDR1 SQVTM, CDR2 ANQGSEA. Trimming shortened V by 7 bases and J by 10 bases, and 13 bases separated the two germline ends. This CDR3 is 10 amino acids long.

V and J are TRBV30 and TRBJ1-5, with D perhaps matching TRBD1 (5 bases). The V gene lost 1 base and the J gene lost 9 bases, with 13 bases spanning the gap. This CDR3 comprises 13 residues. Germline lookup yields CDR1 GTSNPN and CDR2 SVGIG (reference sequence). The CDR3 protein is CAWSEGPGRPQHF. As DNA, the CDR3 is TGTGCCTGGAGTGAGGGACCGGGGCGGCCCCAGCATTTT.

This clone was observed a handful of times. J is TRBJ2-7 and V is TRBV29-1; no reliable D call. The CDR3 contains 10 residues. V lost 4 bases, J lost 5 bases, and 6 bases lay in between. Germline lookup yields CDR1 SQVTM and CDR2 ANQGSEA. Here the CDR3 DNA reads TGCAGCGTTGTAAGGGACGAGCAGTACTTC. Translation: CSVVRDEQYF.

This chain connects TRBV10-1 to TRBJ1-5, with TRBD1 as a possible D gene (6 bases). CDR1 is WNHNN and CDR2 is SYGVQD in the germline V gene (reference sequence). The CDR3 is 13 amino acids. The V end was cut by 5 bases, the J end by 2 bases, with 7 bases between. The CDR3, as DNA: TGCGCCAGCAGTCCAGGGGGCAATCAGCCCCAGCATTTT. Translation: CASSPGGNQPQHF.

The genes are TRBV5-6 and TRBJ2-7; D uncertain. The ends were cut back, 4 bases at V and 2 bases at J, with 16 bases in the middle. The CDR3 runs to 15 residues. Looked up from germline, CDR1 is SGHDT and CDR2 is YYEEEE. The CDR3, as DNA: TGTGCCAGCAGCGACGGTTTTCCTTCCCCCTACGAGCAGTACTTC. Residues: CASSDGFPSPYEQYF. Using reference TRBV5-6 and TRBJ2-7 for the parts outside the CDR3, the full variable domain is DAGVTQSPTHLIKTRGQQVTLRCSPKSGHDTVSWYQQALGQGPQFIFQYYEEEERQRGNFPDRFSGHQFPNYSSELNVNALLLGDSALYLCASSDGFPSPYEQYFGPGTRLTVT.

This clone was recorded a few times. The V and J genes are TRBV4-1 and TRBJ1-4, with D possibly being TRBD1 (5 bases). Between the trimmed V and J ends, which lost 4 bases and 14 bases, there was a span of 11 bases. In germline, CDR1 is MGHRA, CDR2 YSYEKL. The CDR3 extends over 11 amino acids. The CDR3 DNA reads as TGCGCCAGCAGCCGATCCAGGGACCTGTTTTTT. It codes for CASSRSRDLFF.

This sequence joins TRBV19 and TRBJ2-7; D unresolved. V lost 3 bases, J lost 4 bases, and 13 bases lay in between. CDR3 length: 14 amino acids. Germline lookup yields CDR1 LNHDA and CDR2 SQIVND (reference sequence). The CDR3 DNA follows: TGTGCCAGTAGTATGGCCAGTGTGGGATACGAGCAGTACTTC. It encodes CASSMASVGYEQYF. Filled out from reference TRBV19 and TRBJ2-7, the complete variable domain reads DGGITQSPKYLFRKEGQNVTLSCEQNLNHDAMYWYRQDPGQGLRLIYYSQIVNDFQKGDIAEGYSVSREKKESFPLTVTSAQKNPTAFYLCASSMASVGYEQYFGPGTRLTVT.

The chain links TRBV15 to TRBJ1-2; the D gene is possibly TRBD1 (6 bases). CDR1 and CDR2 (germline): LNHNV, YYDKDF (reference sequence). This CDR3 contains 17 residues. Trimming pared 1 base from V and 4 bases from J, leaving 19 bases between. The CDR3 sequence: CATSRVPITGRSYGYTF. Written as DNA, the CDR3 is TGTGCCACCAGCAGAGTCCCGATTACAGGGCGAAGCTATGGCTACACCTTC.

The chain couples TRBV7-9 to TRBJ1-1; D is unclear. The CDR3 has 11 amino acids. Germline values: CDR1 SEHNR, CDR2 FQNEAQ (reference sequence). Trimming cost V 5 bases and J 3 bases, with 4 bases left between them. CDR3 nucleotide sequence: TGTGCCAGCAGCCAATACACTGAAGCTTTCTTT. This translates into CASSQYTEAFF.

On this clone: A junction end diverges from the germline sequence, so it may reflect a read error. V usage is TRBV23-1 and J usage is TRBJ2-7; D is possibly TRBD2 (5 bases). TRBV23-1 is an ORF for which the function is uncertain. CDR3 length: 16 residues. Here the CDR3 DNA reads TGCGCCAGCAGTGAATCGGATGTGAGGGTGGAATGCGAGCAGTACTTC. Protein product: CASSESDVRVECEQYF.

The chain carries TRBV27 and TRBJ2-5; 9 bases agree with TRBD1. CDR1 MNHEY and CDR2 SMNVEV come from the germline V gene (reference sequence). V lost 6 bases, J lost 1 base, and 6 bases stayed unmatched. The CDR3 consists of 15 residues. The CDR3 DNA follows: TGTGCCAGCAGCTCTTGGACAGGGGCCCAAGAGACCCAGTACTTC. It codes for CASSSWTGAQETQYF.

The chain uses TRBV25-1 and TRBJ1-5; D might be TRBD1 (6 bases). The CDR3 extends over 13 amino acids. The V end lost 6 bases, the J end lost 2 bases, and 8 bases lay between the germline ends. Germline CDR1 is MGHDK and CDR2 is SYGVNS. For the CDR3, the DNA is TGTGCCAGCAGCAGGGGAGGCAATCAGCCCCAGCATTTT. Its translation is CASSRGGNQPQHF.

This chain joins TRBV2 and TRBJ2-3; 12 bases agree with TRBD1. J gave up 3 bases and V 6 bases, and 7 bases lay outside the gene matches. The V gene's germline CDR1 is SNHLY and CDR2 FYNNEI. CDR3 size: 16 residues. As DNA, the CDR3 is TGTGCCAGCAGCGCCGGGACAGGGGGCGGAACAGATACGCAGTATTTT. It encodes CASSAGTGGGTDTQYF.

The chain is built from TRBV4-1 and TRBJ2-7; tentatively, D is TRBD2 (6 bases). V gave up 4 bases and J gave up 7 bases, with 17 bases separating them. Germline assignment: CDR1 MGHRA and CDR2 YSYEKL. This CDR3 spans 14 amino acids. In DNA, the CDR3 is TGCGCCAGCAGCCTGGGCGGGACGGCGAGGGAGCAGTACTTC. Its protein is CASSLGGTAREQYF.

The CDR3 nucleotides read TGTGCCAGCAGCTTAGGGACTAGCGGGGGGGCAAGAGGAGAGACCCAGTACTTC. It is translated as CASSLGTSGGARGETQYF. The chain recombines TRBV7-9 with TRBJ2-5; 15 bases are a match to TRBD2. Per germline, CDR1 SEHNR and CDR2 FQNEAQ (reference sequence). After removal of 1 base from V and 4 bases from J, the junction contained 7 bases not matched to a gene. There are 18 residues in the CDR3.